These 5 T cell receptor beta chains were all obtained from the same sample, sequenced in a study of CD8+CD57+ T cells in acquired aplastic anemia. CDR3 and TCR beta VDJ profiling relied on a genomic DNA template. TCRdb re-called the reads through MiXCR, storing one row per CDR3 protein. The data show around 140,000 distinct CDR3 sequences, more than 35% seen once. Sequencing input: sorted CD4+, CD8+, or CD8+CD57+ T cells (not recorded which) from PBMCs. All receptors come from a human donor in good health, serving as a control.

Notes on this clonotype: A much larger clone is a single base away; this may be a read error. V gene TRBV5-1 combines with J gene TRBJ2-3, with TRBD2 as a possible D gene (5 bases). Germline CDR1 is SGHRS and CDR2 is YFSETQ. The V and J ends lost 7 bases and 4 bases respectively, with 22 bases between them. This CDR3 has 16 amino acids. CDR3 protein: CASSRLLTKVADTQYF. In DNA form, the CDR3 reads TGCGCCAGCTCCCGACTACTAACAAAGGTGGCAGATACGCAGTATTTT.

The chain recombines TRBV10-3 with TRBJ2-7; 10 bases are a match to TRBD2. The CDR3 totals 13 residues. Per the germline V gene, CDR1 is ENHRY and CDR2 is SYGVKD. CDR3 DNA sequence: TGTGCTAGATCTAGCGGGAGTCCCTACGAGCAGTACTTC. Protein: CARSSGSPYEQYF.

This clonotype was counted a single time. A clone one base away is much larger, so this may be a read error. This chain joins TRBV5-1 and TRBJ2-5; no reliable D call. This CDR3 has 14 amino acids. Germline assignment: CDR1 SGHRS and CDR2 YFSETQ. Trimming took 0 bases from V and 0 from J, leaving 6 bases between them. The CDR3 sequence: CASSLDGDQETQYF. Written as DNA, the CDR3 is TGCGCCAGCAGCTTGGATGGGGACCAAGAGACCCAGTACTTC.

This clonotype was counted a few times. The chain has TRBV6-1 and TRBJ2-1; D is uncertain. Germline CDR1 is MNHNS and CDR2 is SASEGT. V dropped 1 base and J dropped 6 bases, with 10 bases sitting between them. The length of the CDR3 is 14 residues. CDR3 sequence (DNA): TGTGCCAGCAGTGAAGGGCCAGCTAGCAATGAGCAGTTCTTC. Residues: CASSEGPASNEQFF.

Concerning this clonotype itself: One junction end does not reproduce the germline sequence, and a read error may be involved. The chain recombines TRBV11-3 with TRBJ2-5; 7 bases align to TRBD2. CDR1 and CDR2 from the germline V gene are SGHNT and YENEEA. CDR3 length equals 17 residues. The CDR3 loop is CACSPHGLVISQETQYF. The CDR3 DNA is TGTGCCTGCAGCCCCCACGGACTAGTGATTTCCCAAGAGACCCAGTACTTC.